This T cell receptor beta chain was captured by sequencing in a study of T cells in localized non-small cell lung cancer. V was trimmed by 0 bases and J by 6 bases, leaving 14 bases between them. The CDR3 extends over 16 amino acids. CDR1 and CDR2 from the germline V gene are SGHTA and FQGTGA. In this sample, this clone turned up once. The protocol was immunoSEQ multiplex PCR, while the TCRdb copy is restricted to in-frame clones and leaves out a portion. Among 70,000 or so clones listed, about four fifths were seen once. The sequencing here drew on peripheral blood, taken before any cancer treatment. The TCR sequence derives from a female donor older than 55 with stage I lung adenocarcinoma. The genes are TRBV7-3 and TRBJ2-2, with a tentative D call TRBD2 (6 bases). The DNA for the CDR3 is TGTGCCAGCAGCTTAACCGGGAGCGGATGGTCCGGGGAGCTGTTTTTT. Protein: CASSLTGSGWSGELFF.